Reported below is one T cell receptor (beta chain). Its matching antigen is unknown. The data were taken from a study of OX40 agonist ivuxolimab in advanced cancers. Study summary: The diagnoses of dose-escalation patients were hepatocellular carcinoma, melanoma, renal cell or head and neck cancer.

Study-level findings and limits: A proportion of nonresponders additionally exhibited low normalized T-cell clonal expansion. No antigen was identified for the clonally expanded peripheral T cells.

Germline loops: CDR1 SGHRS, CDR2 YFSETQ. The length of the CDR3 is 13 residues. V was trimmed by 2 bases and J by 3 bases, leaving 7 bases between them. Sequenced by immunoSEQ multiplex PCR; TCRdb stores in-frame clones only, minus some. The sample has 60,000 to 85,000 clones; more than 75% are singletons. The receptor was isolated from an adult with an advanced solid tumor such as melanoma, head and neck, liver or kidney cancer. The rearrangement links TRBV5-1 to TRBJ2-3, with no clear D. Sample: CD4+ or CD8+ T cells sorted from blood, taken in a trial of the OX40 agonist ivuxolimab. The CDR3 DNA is TGCGCCAGCAGCTTAGGTCGGACAGATACGCAGTATTTT. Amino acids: CASSLGRTDTQYF. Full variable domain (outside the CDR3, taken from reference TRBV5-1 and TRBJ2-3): KAGVTQTPRYLIKTRGQQVTLSCSPISGHRSVSWYQQTPGQGLQFLFEYFSETQRNKGNFPGRFSGRQFSNSRSEMNVSTLELGDSALYLCASSLGRTDTQYFGPGTRLTVL.